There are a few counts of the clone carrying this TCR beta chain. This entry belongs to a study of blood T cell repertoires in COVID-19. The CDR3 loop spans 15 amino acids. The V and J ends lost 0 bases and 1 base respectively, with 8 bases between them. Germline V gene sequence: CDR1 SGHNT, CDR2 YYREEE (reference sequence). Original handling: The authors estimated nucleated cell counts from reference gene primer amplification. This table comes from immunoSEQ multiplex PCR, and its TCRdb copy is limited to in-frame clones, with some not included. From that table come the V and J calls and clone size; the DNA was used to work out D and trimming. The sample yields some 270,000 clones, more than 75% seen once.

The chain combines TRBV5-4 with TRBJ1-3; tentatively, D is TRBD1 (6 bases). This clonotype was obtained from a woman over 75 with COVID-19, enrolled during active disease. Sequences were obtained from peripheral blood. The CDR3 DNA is TGTGCCAGCAGCTTGGACACAGGGTCTGGAAACACCATATATTTT. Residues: CASSLDTGSGNTIYF.